This TCR beta chain is drawn from a study of cytomegalovirus exposure and HLA in healthy donors. At the level of the study: Within the Caucasian-associated ancestry cluster were 81% of the roughly 400 genotyped donors.

The PCR employed 60 Vbeta primers together with 13 Jbeta primers. Using immunoSEQ multiplex PCR, the repertoire was profiled, and TCRdb retains in-frame clones only, with some absent. The data hold about 170,000 clones, with 73% observed a single time. This clone was detected only once. Germline CDR1 MNHEY, CDR2 SVGAGI. This CDR3 spans 15 amino acids. The V gene lost 2 bases and the J gene lost 1 base, with 11 bases spanning the gap. This sequence joins TRBV6-5 and TRBJ1-2, with TRBD1 as a possible D gene (5 bases). The sample taken for sequencing was PBMCs. This receptor was identified in a woman under 30 in good health and CMV-seropositive. As DNA, the CDR3 is TGTGCCAGCAGTTACGGGGGGAGAAGTAACTATGGCTACACCTTC. This sequence encodes CASSYGGRSNYGYTF.